This record concerns one TCR beta chain sequence. Its antigen remains unknown. This specimen comes from a study of beta chain features in type 1 diabetes. Whole-study context: Sorted cells examined across all samples numbered 95 million to 120 million.

Purity exceeding 98% was reached by all sorted populations. Germline CDR1 reads SGDLS; CDR2 reads YYNGEE. The CDR3 extends over 14 amino acids. Between the trimmed V and J ends, which lost 5 bases and 4 bases, there was a span of 12 bases. The investigators reverse transcribed all of the isolated RNA, so they sequenced expressed TCRB transcripts. Only in-frame clones appear in the TCRdb table, and some are missing; sequencing was by immunoSEQ multiplex PCR. The data show 300,000 or so clones, roughly 8.8% seen once. Whole-study findings and limits: Shorter TCRB CDR3s, moderately but significantly so, were found in Type 1 diabetes patients in all four CD4+ subsets.

The TCR originated in a young man with type 1 diabetes. Specimen: central memory CD4+ T cells from blood. V is TRBV9 and J is TRBJ1-4; perhaps TRBD1 as D (6 bases). CDR3 coding DNA: TGTGCCAGCAGTTCGGGACATGGTAATGAAAAACTGTTTTTT. Protein: CASSSGHGNEKLFF.